Sequencing of this TCR beta chain was carried out in a study of cytomegalovirus exposure and HLA in healthy donors. The PCR contained 60 Vbeta and 13 Jbeta primers. Sequencing used immunoSEQ multiplex PCR; TCRdb keeps in-frame clones, though not all of them. The sample consists of more than 60,000 clones, about 78% of them appearing once. Points on this clone: Its antigen remains unknown.

Study results and caveats: The presence/absence work took it that sequencing depth was about the same across donors.

The CDR3 is made up of 11 amino acids. V lost 6 bases and J lost 8; bases outside the gene matches: 2. The germline gives CDR1 SGHTA, CDR2 FQGTGA. The chain uses TRBV7-3 and TRBJ1-2, with 8 bases aligning to TRBD1. The receptor's source is a woman between 35 and 50 years old in good health and CMV-seropositive. Input material: PBMCs. In DNA, the CDR3 is TGTGCCAGCAGGGACAGGGACGGCTACACCTTC. Protein sequence: CASRDRDGYTF.